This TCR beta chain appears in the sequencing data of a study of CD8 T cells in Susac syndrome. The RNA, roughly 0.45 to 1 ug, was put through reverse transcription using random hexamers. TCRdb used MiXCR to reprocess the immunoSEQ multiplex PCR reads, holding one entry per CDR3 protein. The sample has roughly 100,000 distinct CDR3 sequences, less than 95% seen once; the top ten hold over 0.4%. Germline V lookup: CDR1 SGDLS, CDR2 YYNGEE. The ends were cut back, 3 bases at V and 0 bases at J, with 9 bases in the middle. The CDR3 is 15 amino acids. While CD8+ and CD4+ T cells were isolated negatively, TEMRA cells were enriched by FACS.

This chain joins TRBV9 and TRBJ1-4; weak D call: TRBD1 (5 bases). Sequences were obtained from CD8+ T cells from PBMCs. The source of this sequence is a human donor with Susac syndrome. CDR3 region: CASSEGTATNEKLFF. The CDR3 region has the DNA TGTGCCAGCAGCGAGGGGACTGCAACTAATGAAAAACTGTTTTTT.